Listed below are T cell receptor beta chains from one sample, sequenced in a study of regulatory T cells in long-lasting Graves disease. TCRdb reanalysed the multiplex PCR reads using MiXCR and keeps one entry per CDR3 protein. In the table there are approximately 400,000 distinct CDR3 sequences, 14% to 15% of which are singletons. These data also formed part of another study, on T cells in Graves' hyperthyroidism and ophthalmopathy.

The input for sequencing was peripheral blood mononuclear cells (PBMCs), taken at new diagnosis, from a patient treated with antithyroid drugs. Receptors were obtained from a woman in her thirties with Graves disease. Each CDR3 is given with its conserved first and last residue. The D gene is left open where the match is weak. Clone size is shown for a subset of rows, as once, few, many or a class of expanded clone.

size	V	length	J	D	CDR3	DNA
many	TRBV2	13	TRBJ2-1	TRBD2	CASFKREYDEQFF	TGTGCCAGTTTTAAGCGGGAGTACGATGAGCAGTTCTTC
few	TRBV4-1	14	TRBJ1-2	TRBD1	CASSRQGENYGYTF	TGCGCCAGCAGCCGACAGGGGGAAAACTATGGCTACACCTTC
.	TRBV18	14	TRBJ2-5	.	CASSPTVSRETQYF	TGTGCCAGCTCACCAACTGTTAGTAGAGAGACCCAGTACTTC
many	TRBV6-1	16	TRBJ2-2	TRBD2	CASRASGGVKAGELFF	TGTGCCAGCAGGGCTAGCGGGGGGGTTAAGGCCGGGGAGCTGTTTTTT
.	TRBV4-1	16	TRBJ2-3	TRBD2	CASSQDGEGVTDTQYF	TGCGCCAGCAGCCAAGATGGGGAGGGTGTAACAGATACGCAGTATTTT
many	TRBV3-1	19	TRBJ2-2	TRBD1	CASSHPRVGTGSNTGELFF	TGTGCCAGCAGCCACCCAAGAGTCGGGACAGGGTCGAACACCGGGGAGCTGTTTTTT
.	TRBV12-3/TRBV12-4	15	TRBJ2-6	.	CASSLNVGGANVLTF	TGTGCCAGCAGTTTAAATGTCGGTGGGGCCAACGTCCTGACTTTC
.	TRBV4-2	17	TRBJ2-6	TRBD1	CASSLQQGSSGANVLTF	TGTGCCAGCAGCCTCCAACAGGGGAGCTCTGGGGCCAACGTCCTGACTTTC
many	TRBV6-5	17	TRBJ1-5	TRBD1	CASSYSMGQGGNQPQHF	TGTGCCAGCAGTTACTCGATGGGACAGGGAGGCAATCAGCCCCAGCATTTT
.	TRBV4-1	15	TRBJ2-1	.	CASSQATPSYNEQFF	TGCGCCAGCAGCCAGGCGACCCCATCCTACAATGAGCAGTTCTTC